The subject of this entry is one T cell receptor (beta chain). Its antigen is still unknown. The sample comes from a study of shared clonotypes between healthy human individuals. Some clones are missing from TCRdb's copy, which holds only in-frame ones; the method was immunoSEQ multiplex PCR. The profile shows some 630,000 clones, approximately 75% of them singletons. The CDR3 spans 15 residues. Germline assignment: CDR1 SEHNR and CDR2 FQNEAQ (reference sequence). V was trimmed by 6 bases and J by 7 bases, leaving 18 bases between them. General study points: Among donors, clonotype sharing was expected to be affected by sequencing depth. Estimated clonotype richness was generally higher in naive than memory subsets.

The receptor was isolated from a woman aged 25 to 45 in good health. J is TRBJ2-2 and V is TRBV7-9, with a weak D call TRBD1 (6 bases). The sequenced sample consisted of memory CD4+ T cells sorted from blood. Noted subset: CD45RA-negative fraction. CDR3 bases: TGTGCCAGCAGATTGGGGTACAGGGAAGGCGGGGAGCTGTTTTTT. Residues: CASRLGYREGGELFF.